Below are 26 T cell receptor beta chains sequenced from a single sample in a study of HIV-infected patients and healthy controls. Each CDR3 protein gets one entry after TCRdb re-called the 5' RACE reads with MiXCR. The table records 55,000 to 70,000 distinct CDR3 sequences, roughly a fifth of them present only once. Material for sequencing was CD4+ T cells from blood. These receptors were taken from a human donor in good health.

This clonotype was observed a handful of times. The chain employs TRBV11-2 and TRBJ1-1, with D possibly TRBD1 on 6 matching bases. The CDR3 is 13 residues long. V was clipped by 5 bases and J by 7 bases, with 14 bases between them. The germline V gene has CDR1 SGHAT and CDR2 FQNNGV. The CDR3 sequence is CASSRQTGGEAFF. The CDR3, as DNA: TGTGCCAGCAGCAGACAGACAGGCGGTGAAGCTTTCTTT. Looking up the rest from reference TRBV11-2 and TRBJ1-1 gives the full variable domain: EAGVAQSPRYKIIEKRQSVAFWCNPISGHATLYWYQQILGQGPKLLIQFQNNGVVDDSQLPKDRFSAERLKGVDSTLKIQPAKLEDSAVYLCASSRQTGGEAFFGQGTRLTVV.

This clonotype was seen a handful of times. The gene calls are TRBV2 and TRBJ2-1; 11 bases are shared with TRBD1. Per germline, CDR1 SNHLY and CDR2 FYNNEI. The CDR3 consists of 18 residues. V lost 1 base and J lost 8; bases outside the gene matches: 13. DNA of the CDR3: TGTGCCAGCAGTGAAGGGGGATCTTCGGACAGGGGGCGGGATGAGCAGTTCTTC. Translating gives CASSEGGSSDRGRDEQFF.

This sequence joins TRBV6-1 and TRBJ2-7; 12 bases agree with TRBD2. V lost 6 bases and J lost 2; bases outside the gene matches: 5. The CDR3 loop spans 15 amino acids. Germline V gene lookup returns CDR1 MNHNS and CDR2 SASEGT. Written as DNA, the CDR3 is TGTGCCAGCAGAGCTGGACTAGCGGGAACCTACGAGCAGTACTTC. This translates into CASRAGLAGTYEQYF.

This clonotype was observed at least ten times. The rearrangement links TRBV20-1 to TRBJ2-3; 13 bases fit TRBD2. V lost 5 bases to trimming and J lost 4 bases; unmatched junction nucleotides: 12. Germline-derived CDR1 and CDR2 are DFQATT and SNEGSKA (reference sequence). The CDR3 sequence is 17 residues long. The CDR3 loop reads CSAYPLRTSGSADTQYF. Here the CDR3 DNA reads TGCAGTGCTTACCCCCTCAGGACTAGCGGGAGTGCAGATACGCAGTATTTT.

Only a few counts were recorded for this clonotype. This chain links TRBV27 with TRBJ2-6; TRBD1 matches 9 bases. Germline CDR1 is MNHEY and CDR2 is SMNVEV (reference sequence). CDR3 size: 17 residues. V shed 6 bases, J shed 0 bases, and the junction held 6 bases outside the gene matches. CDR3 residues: CASRGQGTISGANVLTF. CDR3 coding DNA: TGTGCCAGCAGAGGACAGGGGACCATCTCTGGGGCCAACGTCCTGACTTTC.

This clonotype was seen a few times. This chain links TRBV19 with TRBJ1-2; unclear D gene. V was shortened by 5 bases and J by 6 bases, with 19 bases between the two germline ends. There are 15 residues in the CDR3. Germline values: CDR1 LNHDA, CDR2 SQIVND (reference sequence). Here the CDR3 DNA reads TGTGCCAGTAGTTATGACTGGACCGCTTACGATGGCTACACCTTC. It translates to CASSYDWTAYDGYTF.

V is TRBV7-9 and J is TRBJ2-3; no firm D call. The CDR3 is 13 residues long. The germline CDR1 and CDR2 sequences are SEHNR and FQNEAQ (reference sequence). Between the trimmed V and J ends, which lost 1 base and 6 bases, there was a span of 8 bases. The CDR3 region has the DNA TGTGCCAGCAGCTTAGTAGGACCGGATACGCAGTATTTT. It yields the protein CASSLVGPDTQYF.

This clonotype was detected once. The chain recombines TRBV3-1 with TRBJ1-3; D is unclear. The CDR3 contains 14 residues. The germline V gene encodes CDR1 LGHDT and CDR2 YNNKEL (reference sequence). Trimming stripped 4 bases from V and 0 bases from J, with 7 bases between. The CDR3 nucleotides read TGTGCCAGCAGCCCCCACGGCTCTGGAAACACCATATATTTT. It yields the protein CASSPHGSGNTIYF.

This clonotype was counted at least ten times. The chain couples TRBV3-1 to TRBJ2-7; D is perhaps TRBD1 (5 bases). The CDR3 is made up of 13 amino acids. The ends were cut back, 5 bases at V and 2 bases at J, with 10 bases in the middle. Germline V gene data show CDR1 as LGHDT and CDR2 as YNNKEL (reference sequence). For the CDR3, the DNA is TGTGCCAGCAGCGAGCGACAGACCTACGAGCAGTACTTC. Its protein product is CASSERQTYEQYF.

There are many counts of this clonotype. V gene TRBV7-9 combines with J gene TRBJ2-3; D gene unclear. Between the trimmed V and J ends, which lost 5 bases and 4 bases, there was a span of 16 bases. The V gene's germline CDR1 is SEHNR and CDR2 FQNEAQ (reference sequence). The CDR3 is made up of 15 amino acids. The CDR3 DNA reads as TGTGCCAGCAGCCAAAGGGCGTCTGGCGCAGATACGCAGTATTTT. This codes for CASSQRASGADTQYF.

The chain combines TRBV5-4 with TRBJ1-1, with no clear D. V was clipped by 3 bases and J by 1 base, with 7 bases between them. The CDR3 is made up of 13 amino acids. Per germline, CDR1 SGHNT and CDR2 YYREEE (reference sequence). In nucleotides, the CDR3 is TGTGCCAGCAGCTCTACAGAGAACACTGAAGCTTTCTTT. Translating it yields CASSSTENTEAFF. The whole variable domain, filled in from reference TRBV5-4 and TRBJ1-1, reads ETGVTQSPTHLIKTRGQQVTLRCSSQSGHNTVSWYQQALGQGPQFIFQYYREEENGRGNFPPRFSGLQFPNYSSELNVNALELDDSALYLCASSSTENTEAFFGQGTRLTVV.

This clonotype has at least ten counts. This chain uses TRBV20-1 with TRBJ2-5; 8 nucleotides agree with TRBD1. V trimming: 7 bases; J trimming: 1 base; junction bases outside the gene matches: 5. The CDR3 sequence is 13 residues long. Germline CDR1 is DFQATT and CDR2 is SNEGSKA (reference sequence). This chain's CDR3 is CSVTTGAQETQYF. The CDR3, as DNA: TGCAGTGTCACGACAGGGGCCCAAGAGACCCAGTACTTC.

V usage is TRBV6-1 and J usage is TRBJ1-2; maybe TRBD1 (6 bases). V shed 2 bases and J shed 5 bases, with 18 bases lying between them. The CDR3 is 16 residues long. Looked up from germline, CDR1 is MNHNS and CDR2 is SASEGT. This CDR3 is CASSEKGGGGFYGYTF. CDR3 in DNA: TGTGCCAGCAGTGAAAAGGGGGGCGGAGGGTTTTATGGCTACACCTTC.

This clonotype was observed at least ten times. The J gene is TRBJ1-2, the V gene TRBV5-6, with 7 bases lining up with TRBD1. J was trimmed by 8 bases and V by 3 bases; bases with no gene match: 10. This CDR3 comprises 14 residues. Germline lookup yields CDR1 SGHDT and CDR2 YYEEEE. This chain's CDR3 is CASSSRDSLEGYTF. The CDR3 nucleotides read TGTGCCAGCAGCTCACGGGACAGTCTGGAAGGCTACACCTTC. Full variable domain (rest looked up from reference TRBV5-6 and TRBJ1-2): DAGVTQSPTHLIKTRGQQVTLRCSPKSGHDTVSWYQQALGQGPQFIFQYYEEEERQRGNFPDRFSGHQFPNYSSELNVNALLLGDSALYLCASSSRDSLEGYTFGSGTRLTVV.

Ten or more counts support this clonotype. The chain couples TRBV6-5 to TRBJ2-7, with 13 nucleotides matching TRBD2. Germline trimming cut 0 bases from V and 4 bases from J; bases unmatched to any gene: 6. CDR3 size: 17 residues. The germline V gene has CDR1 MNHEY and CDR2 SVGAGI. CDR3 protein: CASSYSILAGGEYEQYF. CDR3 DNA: TGTGCCAGCAGTTACTCGATACTAGCGGGAGGGGAATACGAGCAGTACTTC.

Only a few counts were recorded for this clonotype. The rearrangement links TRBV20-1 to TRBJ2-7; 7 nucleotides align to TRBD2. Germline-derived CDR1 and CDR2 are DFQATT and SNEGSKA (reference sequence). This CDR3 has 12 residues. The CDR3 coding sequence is TGCAGCGCCGGGACTAAGACGTACGAGCAGTACTTC. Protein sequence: CSAGTKTYEQYF.

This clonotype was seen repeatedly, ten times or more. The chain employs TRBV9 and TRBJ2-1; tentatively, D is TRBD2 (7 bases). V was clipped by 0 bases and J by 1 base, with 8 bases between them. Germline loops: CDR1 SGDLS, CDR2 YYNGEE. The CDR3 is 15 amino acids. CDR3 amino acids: CASSVEGGSYNEQFF. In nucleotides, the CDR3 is TGTGCCAGCAGCGTAGAGGGGGGGTCCTACAATGAGCAGTTCTTC.

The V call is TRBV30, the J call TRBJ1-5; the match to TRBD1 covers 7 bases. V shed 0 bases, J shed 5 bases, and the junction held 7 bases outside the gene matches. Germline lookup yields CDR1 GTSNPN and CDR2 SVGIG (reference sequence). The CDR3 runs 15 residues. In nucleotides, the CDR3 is TGTGCCTGGAGTGTACCGGACAGGCTTTATCAGCCCCAGCATTTT. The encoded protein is CAWSVPDRLYQPQHF.

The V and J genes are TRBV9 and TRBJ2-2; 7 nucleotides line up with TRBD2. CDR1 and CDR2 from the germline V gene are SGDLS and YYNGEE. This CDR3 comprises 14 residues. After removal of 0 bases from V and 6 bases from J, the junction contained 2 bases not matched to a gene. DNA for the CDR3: TGTGCCAGCAGCGTAGAAACTAGCGCCGGGGAGCTGTTTTTT. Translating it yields CASSVETSAGELFF.

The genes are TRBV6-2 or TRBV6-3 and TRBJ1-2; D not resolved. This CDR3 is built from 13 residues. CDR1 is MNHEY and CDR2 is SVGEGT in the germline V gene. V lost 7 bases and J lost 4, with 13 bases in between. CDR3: CASTNGNVYGYTF. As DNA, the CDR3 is TGTGCCAGCACAAACGGTAACGTCTATGGCTACACCTTC.

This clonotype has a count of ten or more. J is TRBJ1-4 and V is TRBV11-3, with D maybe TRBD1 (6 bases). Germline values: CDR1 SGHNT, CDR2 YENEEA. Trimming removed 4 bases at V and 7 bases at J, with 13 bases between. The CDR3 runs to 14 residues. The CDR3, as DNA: TGTGCCAGCAGCTCCTACCTGGGGGCTGAAAAACTGTTTTTT. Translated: CASSSYLGAEKLFF.

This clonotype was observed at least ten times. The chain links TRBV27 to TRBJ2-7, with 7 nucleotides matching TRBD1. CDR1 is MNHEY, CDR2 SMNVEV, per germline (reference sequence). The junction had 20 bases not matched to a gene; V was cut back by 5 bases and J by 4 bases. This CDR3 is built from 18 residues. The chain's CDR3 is CASSHYATRQGYGYEQYF. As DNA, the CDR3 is TGTGCCAGCAGTCACTACGCAACTCGACAGGGTTACGGTTACGAGCAGTACTTC.

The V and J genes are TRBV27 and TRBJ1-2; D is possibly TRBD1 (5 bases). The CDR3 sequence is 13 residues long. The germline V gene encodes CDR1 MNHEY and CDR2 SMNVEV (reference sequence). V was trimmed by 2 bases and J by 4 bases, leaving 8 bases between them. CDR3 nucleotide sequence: TGTGCCAGCAGTTTAAGGGGTGCCTATGGCTACACCTTC. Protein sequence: CASSLRGAYGYTF.

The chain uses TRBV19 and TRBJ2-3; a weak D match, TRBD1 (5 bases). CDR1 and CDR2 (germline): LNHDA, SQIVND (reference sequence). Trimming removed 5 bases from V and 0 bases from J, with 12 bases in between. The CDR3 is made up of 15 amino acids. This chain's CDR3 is CASSRVGASTDTQYF. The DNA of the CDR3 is TGTGCCAGTAGTCGTGTTGGGGCTAGCACAGATACGCAGTATTTT.

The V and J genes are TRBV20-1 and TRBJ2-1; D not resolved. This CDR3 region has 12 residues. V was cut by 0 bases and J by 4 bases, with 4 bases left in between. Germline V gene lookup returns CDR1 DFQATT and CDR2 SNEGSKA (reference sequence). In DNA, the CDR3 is TGCAGTGCTAGAGAAGGGTACAATGAGCAGTTCTTC. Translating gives CSAREGYNEQFF.

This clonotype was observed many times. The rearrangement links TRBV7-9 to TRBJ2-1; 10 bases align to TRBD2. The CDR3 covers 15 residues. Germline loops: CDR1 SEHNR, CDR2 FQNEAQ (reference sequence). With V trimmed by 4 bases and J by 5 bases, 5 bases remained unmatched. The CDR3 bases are TGTGCCAGCAGCTCCGGGACTAGCGAGCACAATGAGCAGTTCTTC. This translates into CASSSGTSEHNEQFF.